This entry lists 12 T cell receptor beta chains sequenced from one sample in a study of OX40 agonist ivuxolimab in advanced cancers. Sequenced by immunoSEQ multiplex PCR; TCRdb stores in-frame clones only, minus some. The repertoire includes over 30,000 clones, roughly nine tenths of them detected once, and roughly 4% sits in the top ten. Material: CD4+ or CD8+ T cells sorted from blood, obtained in a trial of the OX40 agonist ivuxolimab. The source of these receptors is an adult with an advanced solid tumor such as melanoma, head and neck, liver or kidney cancer.

This clone appeared once. The chain employs TRBV30 and TRBJ1-4, with a tentative D call TRBD1 (6 bases). Germline values: CDR1 GTSNPN, CDR2 SVGIG (reference sequence). This CDR3 spans 14 amino acids. Trimming cost V 4 bases and J 8 bases, with 17 bases left between them. The DNA for the CDR3 is TGTGCCTGGACCACGGACTTCACAGGGGAAAAACTGTTTTTT. It encodes CAWTTDFTGEKLFF.

The rearrangement links TRBV5-4 to TRBJ1-1; D uncertain. Germline V gene sequence: CDR1 SGHNT, CDR2 YYREEE (reference sequence). CDR3 length: 16 amino acids. The V end was cut by 2 bases, the J end by 6 bases, with 20 bases between. The CDR3 coding sequence is TGTGCCAGCAGCTTCCCGGTCGGCCGAACGGGGTCTGAAGCTTTCTTT. Its translation: CASSFPVGRTGSEAFF.

The V call is TRBV4-1, the J call TRBJ2-1; D perhaps matches TRBD2 (6 bases). V lost 4 bases, J lost 5 bases, and 18 bases lay in between. The CDR3 runs to 16 residues. The germline V gene encodes CDR1 MGHRA and CDR2 YSYEKL. The CDR3 DNA is TGCGCCAGCAGCCGCGTATTAGGGACTGGTAACAATGAGCAGTTCTTC. This translates into CASSRVLGTGNNEQFF.

The chain carries TRBV5-4 and TRBJ2-7, with D perhaps matching TRBD1 or TRBD2 (5 bases each). Between the trimmed V and J ends, which lost 4 bases and 3 bases, there was a span of 17 bases. Looked up from germline, CDR1 is SGHNT and CDR2 is YYREEE (reference sequence). There are 15 residues in the CDR3. CDR3 in amino acids: CASSQGEWGYYEQYF. The CDR3 region has the DNA TGTGCCAGCAGCCAAGGGGAGTGGGGATACTACGAGCAGTACTTC.

J is TRBJ2-7 and V is TRBV7-2, with 7 positions matching TRBD1. Germline CDR1 and CDR2: SGHTA and FQGNSA. This CDR3 is built from 15 residues. The V segment lost 2 bases and the J segment 9 bases; nucleotides outside the gene matches: 13. For the CDR3, the DNA is TGTGCCAGCAGCTTATCCCCGGACAGGCTAGTAAGGCAGTACTTC. Translation gives CASSLSPDRLVRQYF.

The chain employs TRBV11-2 and TRBJ2-5; 10 positions agree with TRBD2. Germline V gene sequence: CDR1 SGHAT, CDR2 FQNNGV. The CDR3 sequence is 14 residues long. J gave up 2 bases and V 4 bases, and 1 base lay outside the gene matches. CDR3 protein: CASSSGLAQETQYF. CDR3 sequence (DNA): TGTGCCAGCAGCTCGGGACTAGCGCAAGAGACCCAGTACTTC.

The V call is TRBV5-8, the J call TRBJ2-7; 9 nucleotides align to TRBD1. Germline V lookup: CDR1 SGHTS, CDR2 YDEGEE. Trimming cost V 0 bases and J 4 bases; bases outside gene matches: 8. This CDR3 spans 16 amino acids. Here the CDR3 reads CASSLGSLTGGYEQYF. DNA of the CDR3: TGTGCCAGCAGCTTGGGATCTTTGACAGGGGGGTACGAGCAGTACTTC.

This chain uses TRBV18 with TRBJ2-5; D remains ambiguous. This CDR3 has 15 residues. Germline lookup yields CDR1 KGHSH and CDR2 LQKENI. The germline V and J ends were trimmed by 2 bases and 1 base, with 11 bases remaining between them. CDR3: CASSPTQSPQETQYF. The CDR3, as DNA: TGTGCCAGCTCACCAACCCAGTCCCCCCAAGAGACCCAGTACTTC.

The V and J genes are TRBV5-5 and TRBJ2-3; a possible D gene is TRBD2 (6 bases). The length of the CDR3 is 16 residues. Per the germline V gene, CDR1 is SGHKS and CDR2 is YYEKEE (reference sequence). V was pared by 2 bases and J by 0 bases, with 13 bases between. CDR3 sequence reads: CASSLPGLSSTDTQYF. In nucleotides, the CDR3 is TGTGCCAGCAGCTTACCGGGACTTTCTAGCACAGATACGCAGTATTTT.

The chain has TRBV18 and TRBJ2-7; 10 bases match TRBD2. The germline CDR1 and CDR2 sequences are KGHSH and LQKENI. This CDR3 is built from 15 residues. V lost 1 base, J lost 6 bases, and 6 bases stayed unmatched. CDR3 amino acids: CASSPRASGGGEQYF. CDR3 bases: TGTGCCAGCTCACCACGGGCTAGCGGGGGAGGCGAGCAGTACTTC.

The chain links TRBV6-1 to TRBJ1-5, with 7 bases lining up with TRBD1. This CDR3 contains 16 residues. The J segment lost 4 bases and the V segment lost 4 bases, leaving 10 bases of the junction unmatched. The germline CDR1 and CDR2 sequences are MNHNS and SASEGT. CDR3 in amino acids: CASSARQGRGNQPQHF. Here the CDR3 DNA reads TGTGCCAGCAGTGCCCGACAGGGCCGGGGGAATCAGCCCCAGCATTTT.

This chain uses TRBV28 with TRBJ2-5; TRBD2 agrees at 10 bases. Germline loops: CDR1 MDHEN, CDR2 SYDVKM. This CDR3 is 15 amino acids long. With 7 bases clipped from V and 4 bases from J, the junction kept 9 bases outside the gene matches. The CDR3: CASIRAGGRGETQYF. DNA for the CDR3: TGTGCCAGCATTAGAGCGGGAGGGCGAGGAGAGACCCAGTACTTC.